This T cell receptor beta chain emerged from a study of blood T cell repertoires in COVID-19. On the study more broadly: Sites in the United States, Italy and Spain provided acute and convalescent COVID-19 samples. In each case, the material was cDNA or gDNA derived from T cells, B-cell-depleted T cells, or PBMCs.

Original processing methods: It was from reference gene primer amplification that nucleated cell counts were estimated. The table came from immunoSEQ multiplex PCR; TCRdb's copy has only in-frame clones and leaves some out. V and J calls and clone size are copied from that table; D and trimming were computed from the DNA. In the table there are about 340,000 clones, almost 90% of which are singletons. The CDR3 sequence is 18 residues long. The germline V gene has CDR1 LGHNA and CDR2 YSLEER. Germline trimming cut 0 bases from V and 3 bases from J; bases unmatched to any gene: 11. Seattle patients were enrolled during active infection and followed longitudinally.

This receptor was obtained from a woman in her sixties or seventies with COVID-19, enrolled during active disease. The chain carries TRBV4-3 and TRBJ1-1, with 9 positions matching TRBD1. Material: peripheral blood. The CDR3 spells CASSQDGTGGPIDTEAFF. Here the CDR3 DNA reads TGCGCCAGCAGCCAAGACGGAACAGGGGGCCCAATAGACACTGAAGCTTTCTTT.